The 15 T cell receptor beta chains below were found in one sample sequenced in a study of blood T cell repertoires in COVID-19. Sequencing used immunoSEQ multiplex PCR; TCRdb keeps in-frame clones, though not all of them. The sample includes about 160,000 clones, approximately 86% of them seen just once. Input material: PBMCs or T cells enriched from blood (not recorded which). These receptors were taken from a man aged 55 to 70 who had recovered from COVID-19.

In this sample, this clone turned up a few times. The J gene is TRBJ2-2, the V gene TRBV6-4; 12 bases line up with TRBD2. V shed 2 bases, J shed 6 bases, and the junction held 7 bases outside the gene matches. This CDR3 is built from 17 residues. Per the germline V gene, CDR1 is MRHNA and CDR2 is SNTAGT. CDR3 in DNA: TGTGCCAGCAGTGACGTCTCGACTAGCGGGAGCGCCGGGGAGCTGTTTTTT. Its protein product is CASSDVSTSGSAGELFF.

The chain is built from TRBV7-6 and TRBJ2-7; possibly TRBD2 for D (7 bases). Germline loops: CDR1 SGHVS, CDR2 FNYEAQ. The V end was cut by 2 bases, the J end by 5 bases, with 22 bases between. CDR3 size: 17 residues. This CDR3 is CASSLLAIGGGGDEQYF. The CDR3, as DNA: TGTGCCAGCAGCTTACTGGCGATTGGAGGGGGAGGGGACGAGCAGTACTTC.

This chain links TRBV5-1 with TRBJ1-4; 8 nucleotides align to TRBD1. The CDR3 consists of 16 residues. Germline V lookup: CDR1 SGHRS, CDR2 YFSETQ. Germline trimming cut 2 bases from V and 3 bases from J; bases unmatched to any gene: 6. CDR3 region: CASSFRGQRSNEKLFF. The DNA of the CDR3 is TGCGCCAGCAGCTTCAGGGGGCAAAGATCTAATGAAAAACTGTTTTTT.

This chain joins TRBV6-5 and TRBJ2-7, with 10 bases that match TRBD1. Germline V gene lookup returns CDR1 MNHEY and CDR2 SVGAGI. Trimming cost V 4 bases and J 3 bases; bases outside gene matches: 3. The CDR3 has 14 amino acids. Here the CDR3 reads CASSWDRGDYEQYF. CDR3 DNA sequence: TGTGCCAGCAGTTGGGACAGGGGCGACTACGAGCAGTACTTC.

V usage is TRBV2 and J usage is TRBJ1-2, with a possible D match to TRBD1 (5 bases). Looked up from germline, CDR1 is SNHLY and CDR2 is FYNNEI. The CDR3 totals 12 residues. The V end was cut by 8 bases, the J end by 6 bases, with 13 bases between. As DNA, the CDR3 is TGTGCCAGCGATCAAGGGGTTGATGGCTACACCTTC. It yields the protein CASDQGVDGYTF.

The chain has TRBV7-2 and TRBJ2-5, with D possibly being TRBD2 (5 bases). CDR3 length equals 13 residues. Germline CDR1 SGHTA, CDR2 FQGNSA. The V and J ends lost 8 bases and 3 bases respectively, with 13 bases between them. The CDR3 bases are TGTGCCAGCGGTTCCCGGGGAGAAGAGACCCAGTACTTC. Translated: CASGSRGEETQYF. The entire variable domain, with the rest obtained from reference TRBV7-2 and TRBJ2-5, is as follows: GAGVSQSPSNKVTEKGKDVELRCDPISGHTALYWYRQSLGQGLEFLIYFQGNSAPDKSGLPSDRFSAERTGGSVSTLTIQRTQQEDSAVYLCASGSRGEETQYFGPGTRLLVL.

This clone was recorded once. The rearrangement links TRBV7-6 to TRBJ2-1; 9 bases align to TRBD2. This CDR3 region has 15 residues. Trimming at V came to 2 bases and at J to 9 bases, leaving 8 bases not matched to a gene. CDR1 is SGHVS, CDR2 FNYEAQ, per germline. Here the CDR3 reads CASSLLAGSGGEQFF. The CDR3 DNA is TGTGCCAGCAGCTTACTAGCGGGATCGGGGGGTGAGCAGTTCTTC.

The J gene is TRBJ2-3, the V gene TRBV10-3, with 7 bases aligning to TRBD2. The CDR3 sequence is 14 residues long. Per germline, CDR1 ENHRY and CDR2 SYGVKD. Trimming took 8 bases from V and 1 from J; bases not matched to a gene: 6. The CDR3 DNA follows: TGTGCCATCCGCCCCAGCGGGGGCACAGATACGCAGTATTTT. This sequence encodes CAIRPSGGTDTQYF.

This clone was recorded at least ten times. The rearrangement links TRBV5-5 to TRBJ2-7; 9 nucleotides match TRBD1. CDR3 length: 15 amino acids. V shed 4 bases, J shed 2 bases, and the junction held 7 bases outside the gene matches. Germline V gives CDR1 SGHKS, CDR2 YYEKEE (reference sequence). In DNA form, the CDR3 reads TGTGCCAGCAGCACAACCGGGACAGGGACCTACGAGCAGTACTTC. Its protein product is CASSTTGTGTYEQYF.

The CDR3: CASSRIRDRGRVGYGYTF. CDR3 DNA sequence: TGTGCCAGTAGTAGAATCCGGGACAGGGGGCGAGTTGGGTATGGCTACACCTTC. The chain carries TRBV19 and TRBJ1-2, with 12 bases that match TRBD1. The CDR3 covers 18 residues. Germline V gives CDR1 LNHDA, CDR2 SQIVND (reference sequence). The trim removed 4 bases at V and 5 bases at J, leaving 14 bases unmatched.

The genes are TRBV7-8 and TRBJ1-4; 7 positions agree with TRBD1. The V gene's germline CDR1 is SGHVS and CDR2 FQNEAQ. Unmatched junction bases numbered 9, after V lost 0 bases and J lost 8 bases. This CDR3 region has 16 residues. CDR3 amino acids: CASSLAPETGYEKLFF. CDR3 DNA: TGTGCCAGCAGCTTAGCGCCCGAGACAGGGTACGAAAAACTGTTTTTT.

The rearrangement joins TRBV7-9 to TRBJ1-1; 11 nucleotides match TRBD1. The CDR3 runs 15 residues. Germline CDR1 and CDR2: SEHNR and FQNEAQ (reference sequence). Trimming removed 3 bases from V and 4 bases from J; junction bases left unmatched: 4. CDR3: CASSFRDRGGTEAFF. In DNA, the CDR3 is TGTGCCAGCAGCTTCCGGGACAGGGGGGGCACTGAAGCTTTCTTT.

The rearrangement links TRBV2 to TRBJ2-4; maybe TRBD2 (6 bases). CDR1 and CDR2 from the germline V gene are SNHLY and FYNNEI. The V end was cut by 7 bases, the J end by 2 bases, with 15 bases between. The CDR3 has 15 amino acids. The CDR3 is CASNYAGSPKNIQYF. The CDR3 DNA reads as TGTGCCAGCAACTATGCGGGGAGCCCCAAAAACATTCAGTACTTC.

This clone was seen a single time. V gene TRBV5-1 combines with J gene TRBJ1-6; 8 bases fit TRBD1. The CDR3 is 15 amino acids. J was trimmed by 9 bases and V by 1 base; bases with no gene match: 6. Germline V gene sequence: CDR1 SGHRS, CDR2 YFSETQ. The CDR3 sequence: CASSLSDRVVSPLHF. CDR3 coding DNA: TGCGCCAGCAGCTTGTCGGACAGGGTGGTTTCACCCCTCCACTTT.

The chain employs TRBV28 and TRBJ2-3; TRBD1 is a possible D gene (6 bases). The CDR3 extends over 18 amino acids. Germline V gene data show CDR1 as MDHEN and CDR2 as SYDVKM. V was cut by 5 bases and J by 0 bases, with 21 bases left in between. Here the CDR3 DNA reads TGTGCCAGCAGTACTCTAGACAGGCTGGATAAAAGCACAGATACGCAGTATTTT. It specifies CASSTLDRLDKSTDTQYF.